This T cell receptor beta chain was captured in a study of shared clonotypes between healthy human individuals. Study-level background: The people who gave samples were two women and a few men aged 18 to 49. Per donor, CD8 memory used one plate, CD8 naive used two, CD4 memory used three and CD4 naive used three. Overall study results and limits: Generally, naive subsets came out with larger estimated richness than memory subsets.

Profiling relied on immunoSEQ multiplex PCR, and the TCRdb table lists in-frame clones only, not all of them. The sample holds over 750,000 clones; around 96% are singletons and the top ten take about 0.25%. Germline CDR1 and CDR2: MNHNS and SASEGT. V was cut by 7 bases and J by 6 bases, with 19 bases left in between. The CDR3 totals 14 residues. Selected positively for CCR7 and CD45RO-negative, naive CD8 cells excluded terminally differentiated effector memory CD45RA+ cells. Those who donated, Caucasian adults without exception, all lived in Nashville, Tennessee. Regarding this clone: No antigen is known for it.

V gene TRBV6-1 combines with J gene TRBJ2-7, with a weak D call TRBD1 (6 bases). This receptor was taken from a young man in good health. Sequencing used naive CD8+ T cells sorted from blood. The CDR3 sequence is CASIPVTGPTEQYF. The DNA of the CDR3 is TGTGCCAGCATACCGGTTACAGGGCCCACCGAGCAGTACTTC.